This T cell receptor beta chain was profiled in a study of cytomegalovirus exposure and HLA in healthy donors. A multiplex PCR was run with 60 Vbeta primers and 13 Jbeta primers. Profiling relied on immunoSEQ multiplex PCR, and the TCRdb table lists in-frame clones only, not all of them. Found here are around 200,000 clones, 70% to 80% of them singletons; the top ten hold around 15%. Trimming pared 1 base from V and 10 bases from J, leaving 9 bases between. Germline V gene lookup returns CDR1 SGHRS and CDR2 YFSETQ. The CDR3 is 12 amino acids. This clonotype was obtained from a man between 40 and 49 years old in good health and CMV-seronegative. Sequenced: PBMCs. The genes are TRBV5-1 and TRBJ2-1; D remains ambiguous. The CDR3, as DNA: TGCGCCAGCAGCTTGCAGGTCAGCGAGCAGTTCTTC. Residues: CASSLQVSEQFF.